The 2 T cell receptor beta chains below come from one sample, sequenced in a study of chemoradiotherapy in HPV16-positive cancers. Generated by immunoSEQ multiplex PCR, the TCRdb table keeps only in-frame clones and is missing some. The sample records tens of thousands of clones, around 90% being singletons. Here the sequenced sample was blood, taken from a patient who underwent chemoradiotherapy. The receptors were gathered from a human donor with HPV-associated anogenital cancer.

As for this clone: Different DNA sequences within this sample yield the same CDR3. The chain employs TRBV28 and TRBJ2-5; the D gene could be TRBD1 or TRBD2 (5 bases each). The CDR3 runs 13 residues. From germline, CDR1 is MDHEN and CDR2 SYDVKM. V was shortened by 2 bases and J by 2 bases, with 6 bases between the two germline ends. The CDR3 sequence: CASSLGGQETQYF. In nucleotides, the CDR3 is TGTGCCAGCAGTTTAGGGGGACAAGAGACCCAGTACTTC. Drawing the rest from reference TRBV28 and TRBJ2-5, the complete variable domain is DVKVTQSSRYLVKRTGEKVFLECVQDMDHENMFWYRQDPGLGLRLIYFSYDVKMKEKGDIPEGYSVSREKKERFSLILESASTNQTSMYLCASSLGGQETQYFGPGTRLLVL.

This clone was seen once. The chain combines TRBV29-1 with TRBJ2-7; TRBD2 matches 7 bases. CDR1 and CDR2 from the germline V gene are SQVTM and ANQGSEA. This CDR3 is 14 amino acids long. Trimming took 5 bases from V and 4 from J; bases not matched to a gene: 11. CDR3 loop: CSVTWREPLYEQYF. CDR3 coding DNA: TGCAGCGTTACCTGGCGGGAGCCCCTGTACGAGCAGTACTTC.